These 16 T cell receptor beta chains came from one sample sequenced in a study of blood T cell repertoires in COVID-19. Assay used: immunoSEQ multiplex PCR; TCRdb lists only in-frame clones, some missing. The sample has around 200,000 clones, 80% to 90% seen once. Sequenced sample: peripheral blood. Receptor source: a man between 60 and 75 years old with acute or convalescent COVID-19.

The count of this clone is one. The sample contains more than one DNA sequence encoding this CDR3. This chain joins TRBV29-1 and TRBJ1-1; D gene ambiguous. CDR1 and CDR2 from the germline V gene are SQVTM and ANQGSEA. Deletions cut 6 bases from V and 3 bases from J, with 8 bases between. The CDR3 totals 11 residues. The DNA of the CDR3 is TGCAGCGTCGCCTCGGACACTGAAGCTTTCTTT. Amino acid sequence: CSVASDTEAFF.

The chain carries TRBV5-4 and TRBJ2-4; TRBD2 matches at 16 bases. The CDR3 is 19 residues long. Germline trimming cut 3 bases from V and 6 bases from J; bases unmatched to any gene: 12. In germline, CDR1 is SGHNT, CDR2 YYREEE (reference sequence). CDR3 sequence reads: CASSSGLAGGPGGGNIQYF. In DNA, the CDR3 is TGTGCCAGCAGCTCGGGACTAGCGGGAGGGCCTGGCGGCGGAAACATTCAGTACTTC.

This chain joins TRBV10-3 and TRBJ2-2, with D hard to call. CDR3 length: 13 amino acids. V lost 2 bases, J lost 3 bases, and 4 bases lay in between. Germline assignment: CDR1 ENHRY and CDR2 SYGVKD. The CDR3 loop is CAISEQDTGELFF. CDR3 in DNA: TGTGCCATCAGTGAGCAGGACACCGGGGAGCTGTTTTTT.

J is TRBJ1-2 and V is TRBV14, with TRBD1 matching 7 bases. There are 13 residues in the CDR3. With 4 bases clipped from V and 4 bases from J, the junction kept 3 bases outside the gene matches. Germline V CDR1 and CDR2: SGHDN, FVKESK. In DNA, the CDR3 is TGTGCCAGCAGCCCACAGGGGACCTATGGCTACACCTTC. It is translated as CASSPQGTYGYTF.

The V call is TRBV27, the J call TRBJ2-7; 9 bases line up with TRBD1. The CDR3 runs to 16 residues. V gave up 2 bases and J gave up 1 base; unmatched junction bases: 6. Germline V gene sequence: CDR1 MNHEY, CDR2 SMNVEV (reference sequence). CDR3 loop: CASSLRGTGNSYEQYF. In nucleotides, the CDR3 is TGTGCCAGCAGTTTAAGAGGGACAGGGAATTCCTACGAGCAGTACTTC.

The gene calls are TRBV5-1 and TRBJ2-5; D call uncertain. Trimming shortened V by 0 bases and J by 4 bases, and 7 bases separated the two germline ends. This CDR3 region has 13 residues. CDR1 and CDR2 (germline): SGHRS, YFSETQ. CDR3 sequence (DNA): TGCGCCAGCAGCTTGGGACAAGGAGAGACCCAGTACTTC. The encoded protein is CASSLGQGETQYF.

The chain combines TRBV7-2 with TRBJ1-5; 8 bases match TRBD1. V lost 5 bases and J lost 3; bases outside the gene matches: 3. CDR3 length: 14 residues. Germline V CDR1 and CDR2: SGHTA, FQGNSA. The CDR3 reads CASSRTGNNQPQHF. The CDR3 DNA follows: TGTGCCAGCAGCCGGACAGGGAACAATCAGCCCCAGCATTTT. The entire variable domain, with the rest obtained from reference TRBV7-2 and TRBJ1-5, is as follows: GAGVSQSPSNKVTEKGKDVELRCDPISGHTALYWYRQSLGQGLEFLIYFQGNSAPDKSGLPSDRFSAERTGGSVSTLTIQRTQQEDSAVYLCASSRTGNNQPQHFGDGTRLSIL.

In its sample, this clone was seen a few times. The rearrangement joins TRBV11-2 to TRBJ2-3; D is undetermined. V lost 3 bases, J lost 6 bases, and 4 bases lay in between. The length of the CDR3 is 11 residues. Germline V gene sequence: CDR1 SGHAT, CDR2 FQNNGV. CDR3 sequence reads: CASSFSDTQYF. The CDR3, as DNA: TGTGCCAGCAGCTTCTCTGATACGCAGTATTTT.

The chain employs TRBV5-1 and TRBJ2-7; TRBD2 matches 11 bases. This CDR3 comprises 14 residues. In germline, CDR1 is SGHRS, CDR2 YFSETQ. Losses at the gene ends were 2 bases for V and 3 bases for J; bases not matched to a gene: 1. The DNA for the CDR3 is TGCGCCAGCAGCTTCGGACTAGCGGGCTACGAGCAGTACTTC. As protein: CASSFGLAGYEQYF.

The chain combines TRBV7-9 with TRBJ1-6; no clear D. V was shortened by 4 bases and J by 5 bases, with 12 bases between the two germline ends. The CDR3 has 15 residues. CDR1 is SEHNR and CDR2 is FQNEAQ in the germline V gene (reference sequence). Here the CDR3 DNA reads TGTGCCAGCAGCTCCGGACGGGGTAATAATTCACCCCTCCACTTT. Amino acids: CASSSGRGNNSPLHF. The full variable domain, in which reference TRBV7-9 and TRBJ1-6 provide the parts outside the CDR3, is DTGVSQNPRHKITKRGQNVTFRCDPISEHNRLYWYRQTLGQGPEFLTYFQNEAQLEKSRLLSDRFSAERPKGSFSTLEIQRTEQGDSAMYLCASSSGRGNNSPLHFGNGTRLTVT.

The CDR3, as DNA: TGTGCCAGCAGCCATCGGGGGTACCCCTCTGGAAACACCATATATTTT. It specifies CASSHRGYPSGNTIYF. This chain links TRBV5-6 with TRBJ1-3; possibly TRBD1 for D (5 bases). The V end lost 4 bases, the J end lost 0 bases, and 14 bases lay between the germline ends. Germline CDR1 reads SGHDT; CDR2 reads YYEEEE. The CDR3 has 16 amino acids.

The V call is TRBV30, the J call TRBJ1-6, with a tentative D call TRBD1 (6 bases). This CDR3 contains 13 residues. Germline V gene sequence: CDR1 GTSNPN, CDR2 SVGIG (reference sequence). The ends were cut back, 5 bases at V and 7 bases at J, with 12 bases in the middle. The DNA for the CDR3 is TGTGCCTGGGAACCGGGACAAAATTCACCCCTCCACTTT. It codes for CAWEPGQNSPLHF. The variable domain in full, with the rest retrieved from reference TRBV30 and TRBJ1-6, is SQTIHQWPATLVQPVGSPLSLECTVEGTSNPNLYWYRQAAGRGLQLLFYSVGIGQISSEVPQNLSASRPQDRQFILSSKKLLLSDSGFYLCAWEPGQNSPLHFGNGTRLTVT.

This chain joins TRBV5-1 and TRBJ1-5, with 9 nucleotides matching TRBD1. CDR3 length: 15 amino acids. The germline CDR1 and CDR2 sequences are SGHRS and YFSETQ. Unmatched junction bases numbered 2, after V lost 0 bases and J lost 4 bases. The CDR3 region has the DNA TGCGCCAGCAGCTTGGCTGGACAGGGGAATCAGCCCCAGCATTTT. Residues: CASSLAGQGNQPQHF.

The rearrangement uses TRBV12-3 or TRBV12-4 and TRBJ1-2; 8 bases are shared with TRBD1. J was trimmed by 6 bases and V by 3 bases; bases with no gene match: 3. The CDR3 runs to 13 residues. The CDR3 spells CASSFPTGDGYTF. The DNA of the CDR3 is TGTGCCAGCAGTTTCCCGACAGGGGATGGCTACACCTTC.

The table lists this clone with a few counts. The chain links TRBV5-1 to TRBJ2-5, with 9 positions matching TRBD2. Losses at the gene ends were 0 bases for V and 4 bases for J; bases not matched to a gene: 7. From germline, CDR1 is SGHRS and CDR2 YFSETQ. The CDR3 runs 16 residues. CDR3 region: CASSLARASGIETQYF. CDR3 bases: TGCGCCAGCAGCTTGGCCCGGGCTAGCGGGATAGAGACCCAGTACTTC.

This clone has more than one count but fewer than ten. The chain joins TRBV7-9 to TRBJ2-7; D uncertain. The CDR3 has 14 amino acids. Germline V gives CDR1 SEHNR, CDR2 FQNEAQ (reference sequence). V lost 5 bases and J 0 bases, leaving 11 bases between the germline ends. CDR3 sequence (DNA): TGTGCCAGCAGCCACACCCGGAGCTCCTACGAGCAGTACTTC. It yields the protein CASSHTRSSYEQYF.